The next 22 T cell receptor beta chains were all read from a single sample in a study of cytomegalovirus exposure and HLA in healthy donors. The PCR contained 60 Vbeta and 13 Jbeta primers. Using immunoSEQ multiplex PCR, the repertoire was profiled, and TCRdb retains in-frame clones only, with some absent. The sample lists about 140,000 clones, around 82% seen once, with 6.5% to 7% in the top ten. The material sequenced was PBMCs. The receptors were sampled from a man aged 35-49 years in good health and CMV-seropositive.

CDR3 protein: CASSVFDRVSNYGYTF. As DNA, the CDR3 is TGTGCCAGCAGCGTATTCGACAGGGTTTCAAACTATGGCTACACCTTC. The chain uses TRBV9 and TRBJ1-2, with 7 bases identical to TRBD1. V lost 1 base to trimming and J lost 2 bases; unmatched junction nucleotides: 8. This CDR3 has 16 amino acids. Germline-derived CDR1 and CDR2 are SGDLS and YYNGEE.

The chain couples TRBV4-3 to TRBJ1-1, with D tentatively TRBD1 (5 bases). The V and J ends lost 1 base and 1 base respectively, with 13 bases between them. This CDR3 is 16 amino acids long. Germline CDR1 LGHNA, CDR2 YSLEER. Here the CDR3 reads CASSQGVGRENTEAFF. The DNA for the CDR3 is TGCGCCAGCAGCCAAGGTGTGGGCAGGGAGAACACTGAAGCTTTCTTT.

This clone was seen more than once but under ten times. The chain links TRBV4-3 to TRBJ1-1; D gene uncertain. V was pared by 0 bases and J by 7 bases, with 18 bases between. This CDR3 has 16 residues. In germline, CDR1 is LGHNA, CDR2 YSLEER. CDR3 amino acids: CASSQDPRNVAVEAFF. The CDR3 DNA sequence: TGCGCCAGCAGCCAAGATCCTCGTAATGTAGCGGTTGAAGCTTTCTTT.

The rearrangement joins TRBV18 to TRBJ2-5; the match to TRBD2 covers 7 bases. Trimming cost V 5 bases and J 4 bases; bases outside gene matches: 7. Per the germline V gene, CDR1 is KGHSH and CDR2 is LQKENI. This CDR3 contains 14 residues. The CDR3 DNA is TGTGCCAGCTCAATCAGCGGGGAAGCAGAGACCCAGTACTTC. Its protein product is CASSISGEAETQYF.

The genes are TRBV15 and TRBJ1-6; D unclear. The CDR3 covers 17 residues. Germline V gives CDR1 LNHNV, CDR2 YYDKDF (reference sequence). Trimming stripped 0 bases from V and 0 bases from J, with 9 bases between. DNA for the CDR3: TGTGCCACCAGCAGAGATCCCTTCAGCTCCTATAATTCACCCCTCCACTTT. This translates into CATSRDPFSSYNSPLHF.

The chain employs TRBV2 and TRBJ2-7; a weak D match, TRBD2 (5 bases). Germline V CDR1 and CDR2: SNHLY, FYNNEI. The CDR3 is 12 amino acids. Trimming shortened V by 6 bases and J by 1 base, and 7 bases separated the two germline ends. CDR3: CASRSGSYEQYF. In nucleotides, the CDR3 is TGTGCCAGCAGGAGCGGATCCTACGAGCAGTACTTC.

The chain carries TRBV5-1 and TRBJ1-1, with TRBD1 matching over 7 bases. V gave up 4 bases and J gave up 1 base; unmatched junction bases: 10. Germline CDR1 reads SGHRS; CDR2 reads YFSETQ. This CDR3 spans 16 amino acids. The CDR3 region is CASSNRDRSTNTEAFF. CDR3 nucleotide sequence: TGCGCCAGCAGCAACCGGGACAGATCTACGAACACTGAAGCTTTCTTT.

The rearrangement links TRBV7-2 to TRBJ2-4, with D tentatively TRBD2 (5 bases). There are 19 residues in the CDR3. Germline values: CDR1 SGHTA, CDR2 FQGNSA. V dropped 1 base and J dropped 0 bases, with 19 bases sitting between them. CDR3 in amino acids: CASSLVSKPEVLAKNIQYF. The CDR3 bases are TGTGCCAGCAGCTTAGTTTCGAAGCCGGAGGTTTTAGCCAAAAACATTCAGTACTTC. Full variable domain (rest looked up from reference TRBV7-2 and TRBJ2-4): GAGVSQSPSNKVTEKGKDVELRCDPISGHTALYWYRQSLGQGLEFLIYFQGNSAPDKSGLPSDRFSAERTGGSVSTLTIQRTQQEDSAVYLCASSLVSKPEVLAKNIQYFGAGTRLSVL.

This clone was counted between two and nine times. J is TRBJ2-7 and V is TRBV2; a weak D match, TRBD2 (7 bases). V lost 6 bases and J lost 2, with 14 bases in between. The CDR3 runs 14 residues. CDR1 and CDR2 from the germline V gene are SNHLY and FYNNEI. CDR3 nucleotide sequence: TGTGCCAGCAGGCGGGGGCAGTCAACCTACGAGCAGTACTTC. Protein product: CASRRGQSTYEQYF. Together with reference TRBV2 and TRBJ2-7, the CDR3 gives the full variable domain: EPEVTQTPSHQVTQMGQEVILRCVPISNHLYFYWYRQILGQKVEFLVSFYNNEISEKSEIFDDQFSVERPDGSNFTLKIRSTKLEDSAMYFCASRRGQSTYEQYFGPGTRLTVT.

This CDR3 reads CAIAGQGYEQYF. CDR3 bases: TGTGCCATAGCTGGACAGGGCTACGAGCAGTACTTC. The chain employs TRBV6-1 and TRBJ2-7; 8 nucleotides match TRBD1. Germline V CDR1 and CDR2: MNHNS, SASEGT. The CDR3 sequence is 12 residues long. Unmatched junction bases numbered 5, after V lost 10 bases and J lost 3 bases.

The genes are TRBV5-1 and TRBJ1-3; the D is unclear. Germline-derived CDR1 and CDR2 are SGHRS and YFSETQ. The CDR3 extends over 17 amino acids. V was clipped by 4 bases and J by 8 bases, with 25 bases between them. CDR3 in amino acids: CASSLAMLPARVDTIYF. DNA of the CDR3: TGCGCCAGCAGCCTAGCGATGCTCCCGGCGAGGGTTGACACCATATATTTT.

This chain joins TRBV6-5 and TRBJ2-1; D not resolved. This CDR3 spans 16 amino acids. In germline, CDR1 is MNHEY, CDR2 SVGAGI. V was clipped by 0 bases and J by 0 bases, with 9 bases between them. The CDR3 DNA reads as TGTGCCAGCAGTTACTCGCGTGTTCGCTCCTACAATGAGCAGTTCTTC. This gives the protein CASSYSRVRSYNEQFF.

This clone was picked up a small number of times. This sequence is one base from a far larger clone and is likely a read error. CDR3 nucleotides: TGTGCCAGCAGTTACTTAGGACAGGGGGCAGGTGGCGACACCTTC. Residues: CASSYLGQGAGGDTF. The chain has TRBV6-5 and TRBJ1-2; 11 positions agree with TRBD1. Germline CDR1 reads MNHEY; CDR2 reads SVGAGI. CDR3 length: 15 residues.

Only one count was recorded for this clone. The chain has TRBV7-8 and TRBJ2-3, with TRBD2 identical over 8 bases. Germline V lookup: CDR1 SGHVS, CDR2 FQNEAQ. With V trimmed by 0 bases and J by 2 bases, 4 bases remained unmatched. CDR3 length equals 16 residues. CDR3 in DNA: TGTGCCAGCAGCTTAGCCGGGGGGGGAGTCACAGATACGCAGTATTTT. Amino acid sequence: CASSLAGGGVTDTQYF. The full variable domain, completed using reference TRBV7-8 and TRBJ2-3, is GAGVSQSPRYKVAKRGQDVALRCDPISGHVSLFWYQQALGQGPEFLTYFQNEAQLDKSGLPSDRFFAERPEGSVSTLKIQRTQQEDSAVYLCASSLAGGGVTDTQYFGPGTRLTVL.

The V call is TRBV2, the J call TRBJ2-5, with 14 positions matching TRBD2. Germline CDR1 SNHLY, CDR2 FYNNEI. With 6 bases clipped from V and 0 bases from J, the junction kept 12 bases outside the gene matches. CDR3 length: 19 residues. CDR3 sequence reads: CASSLKGTSGGEYQETQYF. The CDR3 nucleotides are TGTGCCAGCAGCCTCAAAGGGACTAGCGGGGGAGAGTACCAAGAGACCCAGTACTTC.

This chain joins TRBV13 and TRBJ1-2, with a weak D call TRBD1 (5 bases). Trimming took off 5 bases at V and 4 bases at J, with 14 bases between the two ends. This CDR3 has 14 amino acids. Germline CDR1 and CDR2: PRHDT and FYEKMQ (reference sequence). The chain's CDR3 is CASSHQQVGYGYTF. In DNA form, the CDR3 reads TGTGCCAGCAGCCATCAACAGGTCGGCTATGGCTACACCTTC.

The rearrangement joins TRBV10-3 to TRBJ1-1, with TRBD1 matching over 11 bases. Germline CDR1 is ENHRY and CDR2 is SYGVKD. V dropped 5 bases and J dropped 5; count of bases not matched to a gene: 4. The length of the CDR3 is 14 residues. This CDR3 reads CAISWDRGTTEAFF. As DNA, the CDR3 is TGTGCCATCAGTTGGGACAGGGGGACTACTGAAGCTTTCTTT.

The V call is TRBV4-3, the J call TRBJ2-7; D is perhaps TRBD2 (5 bases). The CDR3 length is 15 residues. V was clipped by 0 bases and J by 0 bases, with 9 bases between them. The V gene's germline CDR1 is LGHNA and CDR2 YSLEER. CDR3 sequence (DNA): TGCGCCAGCAGCCAAGATCGGGGTAGCTCCTACGAGCAGTACTTC. Its protein is CASSQDRGSSYEQYF.

The genes are TRBV6-5 and TRBJ2-3; no definite D call. In germline, CDR1 is MNHEY, CDR2 SVGAGI. The CDR3 sequence is 16 residues long. V gave up 0 bases and J gave up 4 bases, with 14 bases separating them. This chain's CDR3 is CASSYSELLGADTQYF. The CDR3 DNA reads TGTGCCAGCAGTTACTCGGAGTTGTTGGGTGCAGATACGCAGTATTTT.

This clone was recorded only once. This chain uses TRBV6-4 with TRBJ2-2; D unclear. The CDR3 covers 14 residues. With 4 bases removed from V and 5 bases from J, the gap between germline ends came to 11 bases. The V gene's germline CDR1 is MRHNA and CDR2 SNTAGT. Here the CDR3 reads CASSGSVGTGELFF. Here the CDR3 DNA reads TGTGCCAGCAGTGGGAGCGTAGGAACCGGGGAGCTGTTTTTT.

The chain couples TRBV29-1 to TRBJ2-1; 15 bases match TRBD2. Germline V gene data show CDR1 as SQVTM and CDR2 as ANQGSEA. The CDR3 consists of 19 residues. Trimming removed 3 bases from V and 9 bases from J; junction bases left unmatched: 18. The CDR3 DNA sequence: TGCAGCGTTGAGGCCAAAAAGGGGACTAGCGGGAGGAAGGGGACTGAGCAGTTCTTC. The encoded protein is CSVEAKKGTSGRKGTEQFF.

The CDR3 loop is CASSLEPGNGYTF. CDR3 DNA: TGTGCCAGCAGCTTAGAACCAGGGAACGGCTACACCTTC. The V call is TRBV7-2, the J call TRBJ1-2; possible D gene TRBD1, 5 bases. This CDR3 contains 13 residues. Germline V gene data show CDR1 as SGHTA and CDR2 as FQGNSA. V was cut by 1 base and J by 8 bases, with 11 bases left in between.